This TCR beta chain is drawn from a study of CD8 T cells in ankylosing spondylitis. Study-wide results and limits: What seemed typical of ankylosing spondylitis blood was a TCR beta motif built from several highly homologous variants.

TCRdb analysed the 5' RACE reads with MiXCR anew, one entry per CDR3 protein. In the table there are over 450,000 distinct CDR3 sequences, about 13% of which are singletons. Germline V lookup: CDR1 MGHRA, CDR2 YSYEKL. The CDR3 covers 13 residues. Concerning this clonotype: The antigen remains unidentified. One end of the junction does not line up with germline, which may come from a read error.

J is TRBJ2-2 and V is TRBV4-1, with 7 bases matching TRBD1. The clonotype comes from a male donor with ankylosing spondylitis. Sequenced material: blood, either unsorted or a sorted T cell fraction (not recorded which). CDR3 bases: TGCGCCAGCAGGGACAGGTTATCCGGGGAGCTGATTTTT. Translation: CASRDRLSGELIF.